This TCR beta chain is drawn from a study of blood T cell repertoires in COVID-19. Data came from immunoSEQ multiplex PCR; TCRdb stores just in-frame clones and leaves some out. The sample lists 250,000 or so clones, around nine tenths occurring once. CDR1 is SGHTA and CDR2 is FQGNSA in the germline V gene. Germline trimming cut 5 bases from V and 4 bases from J; bases unmatched to any gene: 11. The CDR3 consists of 17 residues. Sequenced input: peripheral blood. V usage is TRBV7-2 and J usage is TRBJ2-3, with TRBD2 matching over 11 bases. This TCR derives from a woman aged 40 to 50 who had recovered from COVID-19. CDR3 in amino acids: CASSTGASGGWADTQYF. The CDR3 DNA follows: TGTGCCAGCAGCACCGGCGCTAGCGGGGGGTGGGCAGATACGCAGTATTTT.